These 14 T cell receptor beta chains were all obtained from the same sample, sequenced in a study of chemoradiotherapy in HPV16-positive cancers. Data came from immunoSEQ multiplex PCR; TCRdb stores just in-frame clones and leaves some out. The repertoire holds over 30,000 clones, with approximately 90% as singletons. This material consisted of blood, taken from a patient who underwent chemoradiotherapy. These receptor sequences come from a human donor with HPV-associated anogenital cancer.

The CDR3 sequence: CASSQRGPGEQYF. CDR3 in DNA: TGTGCCAGCAGCCAGAGGGGGCCGGGGGAGCAGTACTTC. The V call is TRBV4-2, the J call TRBJ2-7; 7 bases fit TRBD1. Germline trimming cut 3 bases from V and 7 bases from J; bases unmatched to any gene: 6. CDR3 length: 13 residues. Germline V gene data show CDR1 as LGHNA and CDR2 as YNFKEQ.

The CDR3 loop reads CASSLQGAPNEKLFF. The CDR3 nucleotides are TGCGCCAGCAGCTTACAGGGGGCGCCGAATGAAAAACTGTTTTTT. The chain is built from TRBV5-1 and TRBJ1-4; 9 nucleotides match TRBD1. CDR1 SGHRS and CDR2 YFSETQ come from the germline V gene. The ends lost 2 bases at V and 5 bases at J; junction bases unmatched: 4. There are 15 residues in the CDR3.

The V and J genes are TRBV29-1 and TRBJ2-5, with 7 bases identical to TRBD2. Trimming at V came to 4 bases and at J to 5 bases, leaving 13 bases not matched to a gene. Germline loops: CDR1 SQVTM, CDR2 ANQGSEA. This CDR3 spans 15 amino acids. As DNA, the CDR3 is TGCAGCGTTGCAGGACTAGAGGGATTTGGGGAGACCCAGTACTTC. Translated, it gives CSVAGLEGFGETQYF.

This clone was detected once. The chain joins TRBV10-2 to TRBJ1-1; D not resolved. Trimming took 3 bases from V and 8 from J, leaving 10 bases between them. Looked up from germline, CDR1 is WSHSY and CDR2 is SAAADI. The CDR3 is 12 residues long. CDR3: CASSEGGREAFF. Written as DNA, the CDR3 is TGCGCCAGCAGTGAAGGAGGTCGAGAAGCTTTCTTT.

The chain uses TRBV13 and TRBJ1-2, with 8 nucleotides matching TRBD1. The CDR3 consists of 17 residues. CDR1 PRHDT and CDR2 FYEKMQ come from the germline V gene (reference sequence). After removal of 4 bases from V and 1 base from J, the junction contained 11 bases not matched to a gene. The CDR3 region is CASSSRTGTGLNYGYTF. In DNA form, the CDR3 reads TGTGCCAGCAGCTCCCGGACAGGGACAGGACTTAACTATGGCTACACCTTC.

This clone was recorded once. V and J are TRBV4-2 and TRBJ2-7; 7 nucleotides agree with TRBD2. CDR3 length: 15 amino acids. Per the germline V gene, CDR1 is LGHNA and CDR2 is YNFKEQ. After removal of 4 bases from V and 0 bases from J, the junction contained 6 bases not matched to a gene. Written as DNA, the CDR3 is TGTGCCAGCAGCCCACGGGGCGGGAGCTCCTACGAGCAGTACTTC. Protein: CASSPRGGSSYEQYF.

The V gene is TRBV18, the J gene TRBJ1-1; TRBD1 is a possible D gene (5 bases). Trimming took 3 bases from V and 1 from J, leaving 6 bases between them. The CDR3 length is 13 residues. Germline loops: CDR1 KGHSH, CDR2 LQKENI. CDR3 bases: TGTGCCAGCTCACCCGGGACGAACACTGAAGCTTTCTTT. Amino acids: CASSPGTNTEAFF.

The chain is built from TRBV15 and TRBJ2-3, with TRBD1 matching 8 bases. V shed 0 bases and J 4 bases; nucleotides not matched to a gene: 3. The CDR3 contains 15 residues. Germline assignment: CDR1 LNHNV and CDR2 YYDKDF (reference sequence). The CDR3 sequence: CATSRDRGPADTQYF. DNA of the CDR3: TGTGCCACCAGCAGAGACAGGGGGCCAGCAGATACGCAGTATTTT.

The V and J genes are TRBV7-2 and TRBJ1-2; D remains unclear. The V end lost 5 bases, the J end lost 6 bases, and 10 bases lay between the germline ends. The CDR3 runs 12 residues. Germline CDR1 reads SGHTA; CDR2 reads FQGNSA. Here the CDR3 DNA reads TGTGCCAGCAGCCATGACGGGCATGGCTACACCTTC. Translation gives CASSHDGHGYTF.

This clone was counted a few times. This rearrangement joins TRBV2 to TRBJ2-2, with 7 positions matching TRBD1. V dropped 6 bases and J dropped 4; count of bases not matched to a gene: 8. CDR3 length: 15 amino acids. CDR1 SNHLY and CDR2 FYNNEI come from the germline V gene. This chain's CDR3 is CASRGDRASTGELFF. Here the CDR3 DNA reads TGTGCCAGCAGGGGCGACAGGGCGTCCACCGGGGAGCTGTTTTTT.

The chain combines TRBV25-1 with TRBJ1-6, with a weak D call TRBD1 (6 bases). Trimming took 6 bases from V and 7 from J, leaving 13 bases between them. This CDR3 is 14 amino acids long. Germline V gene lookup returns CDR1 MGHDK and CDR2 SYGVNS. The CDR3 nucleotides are TGTGCCAGCAGAGATACAGGGAAGAATTCACCCCTCCACTTT. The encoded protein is CASRDTGKNSPLHF. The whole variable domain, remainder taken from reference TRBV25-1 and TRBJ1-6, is EADIYQTPRYLVIGTGKKITLECSQTMGHDKMYWYQQDPGMELHLIHYSYGVNSTEKGDLSSESTVSRIRTEHFPLTLESARPSHTSQYLCASRDTGKNSPLHFGNGTRLTVT.

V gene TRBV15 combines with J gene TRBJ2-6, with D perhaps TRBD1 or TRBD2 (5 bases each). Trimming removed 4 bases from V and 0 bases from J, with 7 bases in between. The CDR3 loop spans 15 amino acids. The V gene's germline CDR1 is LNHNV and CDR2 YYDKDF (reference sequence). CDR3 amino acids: CATSMGDSGANVLTF. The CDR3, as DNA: TGTGCCACCAGCATGGGGGACTCTGGGGCCAACGTCCTGACTTTC.

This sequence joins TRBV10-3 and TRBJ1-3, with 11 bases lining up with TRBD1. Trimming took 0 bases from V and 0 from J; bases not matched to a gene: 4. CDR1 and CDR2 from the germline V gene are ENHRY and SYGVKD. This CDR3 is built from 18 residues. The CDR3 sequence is CAISESGGQGDSGNTIYF. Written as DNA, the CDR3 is TGTGCCATCAGTGAGTCGGGGGGACAGGGGGACTCTGGAAACACCATATATTTT.

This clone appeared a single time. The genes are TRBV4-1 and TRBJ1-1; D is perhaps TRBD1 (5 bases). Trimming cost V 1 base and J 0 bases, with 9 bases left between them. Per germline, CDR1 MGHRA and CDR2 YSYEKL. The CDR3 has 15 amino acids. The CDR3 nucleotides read TGCGCCAGCAGCCAAGGGGAGGACATGAACACTGAAGCTTTCTTT. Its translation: CASSQGEDMNTEAFF.